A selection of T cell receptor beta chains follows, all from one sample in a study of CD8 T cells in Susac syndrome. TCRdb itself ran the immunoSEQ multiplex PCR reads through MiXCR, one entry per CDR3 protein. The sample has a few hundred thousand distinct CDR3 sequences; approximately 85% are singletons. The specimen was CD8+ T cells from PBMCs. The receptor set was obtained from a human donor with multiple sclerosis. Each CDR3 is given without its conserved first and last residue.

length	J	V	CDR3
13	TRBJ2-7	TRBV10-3	AISEGTLLPYEQY
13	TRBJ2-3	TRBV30	AWSPSGSYTDTQY
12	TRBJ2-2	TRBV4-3	ASSQEELPGELF
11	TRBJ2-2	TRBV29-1	SVATPNTGELF
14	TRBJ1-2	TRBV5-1	ASTLSQDAGVDGYT
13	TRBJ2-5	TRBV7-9	ASSLVLLAGETQY
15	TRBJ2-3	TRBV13	ASSFRDERGSTDTQY
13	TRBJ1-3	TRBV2	ASTMVYVSGNTIY
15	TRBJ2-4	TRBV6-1	ASSRGAGQSGKNIQY
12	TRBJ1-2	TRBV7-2	ASSPWTTFYGYT
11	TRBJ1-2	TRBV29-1	SVGVRAEYGYT
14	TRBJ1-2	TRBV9	ASSVARSGGGEGYT
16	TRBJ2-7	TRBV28	ASIRGPSLAGGYDEQY
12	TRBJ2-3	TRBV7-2	ASSLAGAGDTQY
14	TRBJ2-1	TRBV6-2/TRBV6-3	ASSYTIRRTAREQF
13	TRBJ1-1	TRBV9	ASSVEALGNTEAF
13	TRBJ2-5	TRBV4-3	ASSHQLAGVETQY
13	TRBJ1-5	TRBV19	ASSIWGNSNQPQH
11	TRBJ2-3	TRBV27	ASSPAIEDTQY
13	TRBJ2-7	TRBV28	ASSFPTGPTYEQY
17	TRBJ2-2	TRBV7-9	ASSPRRTSGGGNSGELF
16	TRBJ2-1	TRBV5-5	ASSLVGNYLLTGNEQF
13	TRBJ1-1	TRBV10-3	AIGGTIEMNTEAF
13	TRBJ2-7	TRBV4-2	ASSQEGSRVYEQY
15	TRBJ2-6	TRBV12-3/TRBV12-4	ASSSETTFSGANVLT
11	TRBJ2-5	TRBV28	ASTPGNEETQY
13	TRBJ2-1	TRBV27	ASSTGLASYNEQF
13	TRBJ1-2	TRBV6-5	ASSTGPHHNYGYT
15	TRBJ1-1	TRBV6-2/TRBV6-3	ASSYSPRDPLATEAF
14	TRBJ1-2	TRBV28	ASSLEGQGEFYGYT
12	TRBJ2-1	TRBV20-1	SALAIDSDNEQF